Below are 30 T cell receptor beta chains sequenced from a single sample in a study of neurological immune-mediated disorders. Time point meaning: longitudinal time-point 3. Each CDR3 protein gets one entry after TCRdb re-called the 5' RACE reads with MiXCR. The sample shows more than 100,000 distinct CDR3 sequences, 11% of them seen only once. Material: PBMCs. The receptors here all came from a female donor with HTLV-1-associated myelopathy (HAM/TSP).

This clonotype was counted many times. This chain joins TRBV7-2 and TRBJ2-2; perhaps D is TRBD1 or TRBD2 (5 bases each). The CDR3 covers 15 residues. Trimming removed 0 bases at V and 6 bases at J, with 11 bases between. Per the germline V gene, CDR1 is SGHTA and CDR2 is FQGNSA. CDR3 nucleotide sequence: TGTGCCAGCAGCTTAGCCGGCCGGGGCCCCGGGGAGCTGTTTTTT. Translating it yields CASSLAGRGPGELFF.

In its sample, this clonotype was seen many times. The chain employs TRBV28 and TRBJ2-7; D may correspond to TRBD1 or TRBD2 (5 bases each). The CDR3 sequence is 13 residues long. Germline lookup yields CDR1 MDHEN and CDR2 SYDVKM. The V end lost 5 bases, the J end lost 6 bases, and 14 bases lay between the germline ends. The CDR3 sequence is CASSNVAGTEQYF. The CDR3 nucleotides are TGTGCCAGCAGTAACGTAGCAGGGACCGAGCAGTACTTC.

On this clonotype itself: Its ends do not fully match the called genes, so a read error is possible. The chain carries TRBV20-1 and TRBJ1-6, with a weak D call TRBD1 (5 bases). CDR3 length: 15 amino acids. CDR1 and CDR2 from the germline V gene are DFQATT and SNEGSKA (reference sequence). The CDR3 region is CSARDGARKNSPLHF. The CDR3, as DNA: TGCAGTGCTAGAGATGGGGCCAGGAAGAATTCTCCCCTCCACTTT.

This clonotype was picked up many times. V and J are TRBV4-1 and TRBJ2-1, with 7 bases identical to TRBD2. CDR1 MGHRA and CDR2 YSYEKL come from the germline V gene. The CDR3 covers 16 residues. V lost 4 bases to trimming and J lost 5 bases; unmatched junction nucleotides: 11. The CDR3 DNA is TGCGCCAGCAGCCGCAGACTCGGCGGGGGAGACAATGAGCAGTTCTTC. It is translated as CASSRRLGGGDNEQFF.

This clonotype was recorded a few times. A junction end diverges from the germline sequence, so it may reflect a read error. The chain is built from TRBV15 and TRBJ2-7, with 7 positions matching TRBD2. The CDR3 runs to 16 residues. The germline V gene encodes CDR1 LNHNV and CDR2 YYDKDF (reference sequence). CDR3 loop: CATSRVSLAATYEQYF. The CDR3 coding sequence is TGTGCTACCAGCAGAGTATCGCTAGCGGCCACCTACGAGCAGTACTTC.

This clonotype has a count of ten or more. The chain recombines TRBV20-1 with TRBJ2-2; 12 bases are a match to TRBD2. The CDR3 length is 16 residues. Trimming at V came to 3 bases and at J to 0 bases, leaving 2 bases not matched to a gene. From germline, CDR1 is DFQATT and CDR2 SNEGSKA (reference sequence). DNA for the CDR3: TGCAGTGCTAGTGGACTAGCGGGGACGAACACCGGGGAGCTGTTTTTT. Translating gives CSASGLAGTNTGELFF.

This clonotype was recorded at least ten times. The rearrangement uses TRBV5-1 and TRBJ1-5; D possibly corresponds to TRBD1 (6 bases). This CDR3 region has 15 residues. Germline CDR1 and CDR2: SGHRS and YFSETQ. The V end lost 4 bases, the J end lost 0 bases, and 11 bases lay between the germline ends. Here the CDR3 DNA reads TGCGCCAGCAGCACCAGGACAGATAGCAATCAGCCCCAGCATTTT. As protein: CASSTRTDSNQPQHF.

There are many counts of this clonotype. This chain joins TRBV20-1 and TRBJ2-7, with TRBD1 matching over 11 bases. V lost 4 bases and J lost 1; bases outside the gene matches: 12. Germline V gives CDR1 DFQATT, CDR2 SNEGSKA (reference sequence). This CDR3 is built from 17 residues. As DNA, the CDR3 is TGCAGTGCTACCTACGAAGAGGGACAGGGGGTTTCCTACGAGCAGTACTTC. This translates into CSATYEEGQGVSYEQYF.

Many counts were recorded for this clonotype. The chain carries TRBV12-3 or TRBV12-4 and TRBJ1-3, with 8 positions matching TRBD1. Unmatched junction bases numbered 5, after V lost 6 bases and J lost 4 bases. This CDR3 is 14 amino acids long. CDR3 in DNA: TGTGCCAGCAGAACGGGACAGGCCGGAAACACCATATATTTT. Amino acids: CASRTGQAGNTIYF.

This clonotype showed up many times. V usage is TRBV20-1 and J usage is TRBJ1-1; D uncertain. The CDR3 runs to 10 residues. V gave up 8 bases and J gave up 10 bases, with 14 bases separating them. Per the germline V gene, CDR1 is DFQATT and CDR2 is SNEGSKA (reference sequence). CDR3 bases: TGCAGTACCGACCTTCCTGGAGCTTTCTTT. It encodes CSTDLPGAFF.

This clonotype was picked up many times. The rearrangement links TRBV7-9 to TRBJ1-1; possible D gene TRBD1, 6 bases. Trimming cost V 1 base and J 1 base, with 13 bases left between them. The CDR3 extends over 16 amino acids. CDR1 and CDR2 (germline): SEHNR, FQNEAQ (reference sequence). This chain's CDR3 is CASSLGPDRTNTEAFF. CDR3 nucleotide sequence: TGTGCCAGCAGCTTAGGCCCCGACAGGACGAACACTGAAGCTTTCTTT.

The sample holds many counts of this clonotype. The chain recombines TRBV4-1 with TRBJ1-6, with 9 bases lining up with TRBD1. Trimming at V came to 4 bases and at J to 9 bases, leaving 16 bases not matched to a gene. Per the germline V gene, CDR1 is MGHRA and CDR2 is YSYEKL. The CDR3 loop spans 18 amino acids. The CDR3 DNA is TGCGCCAGCAGCCTCCCACCGGGGACAGGGATAGGAAGTTCACCCCTCCACTTT. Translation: CASSLPPGTGIGSSPLHF.

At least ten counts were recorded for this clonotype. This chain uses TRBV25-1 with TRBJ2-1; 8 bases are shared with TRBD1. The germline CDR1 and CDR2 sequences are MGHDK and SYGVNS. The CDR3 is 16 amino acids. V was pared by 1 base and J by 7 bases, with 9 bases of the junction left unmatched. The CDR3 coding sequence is TGTGCCAGCAGTGAATCTTGGCAGGGGGCGAGGAATGAGCAGTTCTTC. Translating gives CASSESWQGARNEQFF.

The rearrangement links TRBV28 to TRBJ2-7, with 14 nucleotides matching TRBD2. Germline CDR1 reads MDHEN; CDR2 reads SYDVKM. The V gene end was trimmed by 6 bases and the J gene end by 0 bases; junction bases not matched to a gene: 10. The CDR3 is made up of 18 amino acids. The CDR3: CASSLTSGGAVISYEQYF. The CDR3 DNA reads TGTGCCAGCAGCCTGACTAGCGGGGGGGCCGTTATCTCCTACGAGCAGTACTTC.

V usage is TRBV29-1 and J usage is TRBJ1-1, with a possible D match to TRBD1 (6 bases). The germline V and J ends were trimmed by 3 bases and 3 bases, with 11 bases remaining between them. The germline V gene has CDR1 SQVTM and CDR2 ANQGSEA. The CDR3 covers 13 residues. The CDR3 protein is CSVDRGHYTEAFF. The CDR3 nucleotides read TGCAGCGTTGATCGGGGACACTACACTGAAGCTTTCTTT.

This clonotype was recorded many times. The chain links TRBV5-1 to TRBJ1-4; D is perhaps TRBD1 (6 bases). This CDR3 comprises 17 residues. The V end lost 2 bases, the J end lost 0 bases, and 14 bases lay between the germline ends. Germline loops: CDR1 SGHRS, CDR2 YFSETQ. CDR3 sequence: CASSFRGQLATNEKLFF. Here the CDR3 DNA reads TGCGCCAGCAGCTTCCGAGGACAGCTCGCAACTAATGAAAAACTGTTTTTT.

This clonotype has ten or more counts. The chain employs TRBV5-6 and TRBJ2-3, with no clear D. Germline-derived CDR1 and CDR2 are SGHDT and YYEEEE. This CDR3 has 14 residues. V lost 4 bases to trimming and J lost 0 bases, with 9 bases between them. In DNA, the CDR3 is TGTGCCAGCAGCGTAGGGCCTAGCACAGATACGCAGTATTTT. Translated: CASSVGPSTDTQYF.

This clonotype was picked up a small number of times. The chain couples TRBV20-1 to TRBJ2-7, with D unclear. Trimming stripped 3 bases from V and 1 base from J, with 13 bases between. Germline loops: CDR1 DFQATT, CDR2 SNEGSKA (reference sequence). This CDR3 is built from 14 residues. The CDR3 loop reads CSASDSDLSYEQYF. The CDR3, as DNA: TGCAGTGCTAGTGACTCTGACTTATCCTACGAGCAGTACTTC.

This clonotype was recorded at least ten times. The CDR3 DNA reads TGTGCCAGCACCTCAGGTAGTACGTCTCGCCAAGAGACCCAGTACTTC. This translates into CASTSGSTSRQETQYF. The V call is TRBV6-1, the J call TRBJ2-5; D unclear. This CDR3 comprises 16 residues. V was clipped by 7 bases and J by 1 base, with 19 bases between them. In germline, CDR1 is MNHNS, CDR2 SASEGT.

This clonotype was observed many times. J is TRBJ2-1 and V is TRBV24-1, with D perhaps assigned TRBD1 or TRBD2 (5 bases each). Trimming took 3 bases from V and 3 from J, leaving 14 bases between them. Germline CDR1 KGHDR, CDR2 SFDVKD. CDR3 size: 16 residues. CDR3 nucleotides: TGTGCCACCAGTGATCTCCGGGACGGACTCTACAATGAGCAGTTCTTC. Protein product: CATSDLRDGLYNEQFF.

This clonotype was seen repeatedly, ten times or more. The CDR3 DNA reads TGCGCCAGCACCTTAGGAACCTCCGGGACAGGCCCCTGGGAGCAGTACTTC. It translates to CASTLGTSGTGPWEQYF. The V gene is TRBV5-1, the J gene TRBJ2-7; 8 positions agree with TRBD1. V dropped 6 bases and J dropped 7; count of bases not matched to a gene: 21. Germline values: CDR1 SGHRS, CDR2 YFSETQ. The CDR3 has 17 residues.

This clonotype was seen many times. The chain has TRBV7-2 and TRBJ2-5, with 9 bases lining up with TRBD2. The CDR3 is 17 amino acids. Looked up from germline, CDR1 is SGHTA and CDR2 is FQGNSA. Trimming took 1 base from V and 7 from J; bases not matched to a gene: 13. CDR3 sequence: CASSLVGSGGLKRTQYF. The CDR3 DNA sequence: TGTGCCAGCAGCTTAGTGGGAAGCGGGGGGCTTAAGAGGACCCAGTACTTC.

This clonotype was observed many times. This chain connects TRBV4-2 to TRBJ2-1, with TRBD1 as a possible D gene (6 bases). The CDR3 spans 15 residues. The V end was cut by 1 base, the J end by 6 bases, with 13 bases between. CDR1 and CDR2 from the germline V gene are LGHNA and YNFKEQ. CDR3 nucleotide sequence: TGTGCCAGCAGCCAAGCTCAGGGGATGGTCAATGAGCAGTTCTTC. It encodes CASSQAQGMVNEQFF.

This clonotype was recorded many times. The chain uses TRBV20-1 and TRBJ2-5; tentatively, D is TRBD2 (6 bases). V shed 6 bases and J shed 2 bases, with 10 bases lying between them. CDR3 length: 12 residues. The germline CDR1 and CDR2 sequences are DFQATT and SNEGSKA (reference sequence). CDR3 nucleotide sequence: TGCAGTGCCCGGACTATACAAGAGACCCAGTACTTC. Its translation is CSARTIQETQYF.

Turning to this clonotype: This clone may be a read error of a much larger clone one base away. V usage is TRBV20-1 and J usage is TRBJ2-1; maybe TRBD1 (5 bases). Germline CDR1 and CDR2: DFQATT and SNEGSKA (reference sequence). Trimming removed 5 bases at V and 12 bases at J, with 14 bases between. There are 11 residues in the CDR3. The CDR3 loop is CSAVLRVAQFF. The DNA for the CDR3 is TGCAGTGCTGTTCTCAGGGTTGCGCAGTTCTTC.

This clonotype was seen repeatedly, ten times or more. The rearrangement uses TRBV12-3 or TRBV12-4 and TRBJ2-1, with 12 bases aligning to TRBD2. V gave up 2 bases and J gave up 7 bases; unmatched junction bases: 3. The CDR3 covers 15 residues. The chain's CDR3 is CASSLFTSGGNEQFF. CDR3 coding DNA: TGTGCCAGCAGTTTATTTACTAGCGGGGGGAATGAGCAGTTCTTC.

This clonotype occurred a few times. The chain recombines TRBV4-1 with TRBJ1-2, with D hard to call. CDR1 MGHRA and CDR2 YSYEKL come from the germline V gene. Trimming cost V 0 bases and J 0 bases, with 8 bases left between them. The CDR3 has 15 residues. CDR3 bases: TGCGCCAGCAGCCAAGAAGCCACCACTAACTATGGCTACACCTTC. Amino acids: CASSQEATTNYGYTF.

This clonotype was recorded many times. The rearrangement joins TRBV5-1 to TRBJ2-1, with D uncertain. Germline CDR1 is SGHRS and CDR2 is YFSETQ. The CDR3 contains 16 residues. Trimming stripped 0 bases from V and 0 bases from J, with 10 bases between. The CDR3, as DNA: TGCGCCAGCAGCTTGGGTTCCGACCCCTCCTACAATGAGCAGTTCTTC. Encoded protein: CASSLGSDPSYNEQFF.

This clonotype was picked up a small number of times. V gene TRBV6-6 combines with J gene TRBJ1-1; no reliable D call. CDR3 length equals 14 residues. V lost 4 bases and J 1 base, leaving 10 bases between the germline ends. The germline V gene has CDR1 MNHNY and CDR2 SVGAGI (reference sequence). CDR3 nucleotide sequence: TGTGCCAGCAGTTCCCCGACCCAGAACACTGAAGCTTTCTTT. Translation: CASSSPTQNTEAFF.

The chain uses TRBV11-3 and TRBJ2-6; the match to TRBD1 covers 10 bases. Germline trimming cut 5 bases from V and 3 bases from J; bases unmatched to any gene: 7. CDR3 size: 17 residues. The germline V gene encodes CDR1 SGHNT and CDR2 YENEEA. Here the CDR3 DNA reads TGTGCCAGCAGCCCGACAGGGGGCGAGTATGGGGCCAACGTCCTGACTTTC. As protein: CASSPTGGEYGANVLTF.